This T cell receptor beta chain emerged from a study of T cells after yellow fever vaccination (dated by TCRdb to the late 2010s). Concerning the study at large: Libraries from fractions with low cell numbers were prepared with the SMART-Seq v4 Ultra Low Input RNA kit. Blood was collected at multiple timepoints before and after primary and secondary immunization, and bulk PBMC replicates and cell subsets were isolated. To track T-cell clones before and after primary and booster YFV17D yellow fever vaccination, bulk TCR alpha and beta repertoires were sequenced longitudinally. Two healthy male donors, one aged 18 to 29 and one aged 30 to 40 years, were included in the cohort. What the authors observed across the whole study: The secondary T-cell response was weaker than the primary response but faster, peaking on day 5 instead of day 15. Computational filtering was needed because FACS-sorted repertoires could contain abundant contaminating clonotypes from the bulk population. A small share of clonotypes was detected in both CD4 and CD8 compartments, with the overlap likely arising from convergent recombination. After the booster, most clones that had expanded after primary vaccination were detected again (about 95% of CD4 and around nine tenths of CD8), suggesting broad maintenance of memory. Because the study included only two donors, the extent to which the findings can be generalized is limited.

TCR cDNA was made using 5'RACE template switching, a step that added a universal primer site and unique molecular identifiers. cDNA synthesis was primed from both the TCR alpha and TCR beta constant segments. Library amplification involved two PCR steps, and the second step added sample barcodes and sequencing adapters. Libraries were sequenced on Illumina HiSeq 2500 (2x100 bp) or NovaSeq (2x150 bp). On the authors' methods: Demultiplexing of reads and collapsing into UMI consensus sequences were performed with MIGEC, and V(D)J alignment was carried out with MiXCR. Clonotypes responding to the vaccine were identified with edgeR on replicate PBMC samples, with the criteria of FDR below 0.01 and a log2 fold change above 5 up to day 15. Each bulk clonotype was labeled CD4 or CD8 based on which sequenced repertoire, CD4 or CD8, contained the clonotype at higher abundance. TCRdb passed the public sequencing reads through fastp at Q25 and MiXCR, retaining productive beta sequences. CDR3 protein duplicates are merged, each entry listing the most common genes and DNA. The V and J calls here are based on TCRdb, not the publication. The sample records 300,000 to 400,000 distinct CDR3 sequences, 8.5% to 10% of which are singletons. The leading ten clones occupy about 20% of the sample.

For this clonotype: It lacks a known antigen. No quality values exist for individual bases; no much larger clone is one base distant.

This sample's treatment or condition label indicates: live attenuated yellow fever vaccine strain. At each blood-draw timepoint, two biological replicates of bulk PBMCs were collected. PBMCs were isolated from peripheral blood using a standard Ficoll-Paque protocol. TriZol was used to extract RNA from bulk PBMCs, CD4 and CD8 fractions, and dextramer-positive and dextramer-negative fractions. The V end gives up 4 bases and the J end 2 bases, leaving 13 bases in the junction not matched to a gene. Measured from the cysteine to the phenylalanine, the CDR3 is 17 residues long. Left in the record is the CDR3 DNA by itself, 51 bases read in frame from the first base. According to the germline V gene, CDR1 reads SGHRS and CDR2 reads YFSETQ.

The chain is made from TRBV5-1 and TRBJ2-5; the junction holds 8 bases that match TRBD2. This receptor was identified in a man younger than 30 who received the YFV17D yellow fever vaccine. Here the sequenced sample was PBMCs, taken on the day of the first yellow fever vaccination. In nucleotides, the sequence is TGCGCCAGCAGCCCAAACAGCCGCGGGGGGCGGCAAGAGACCCAGTACTTC. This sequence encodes CASSPNSRGGRQETQYF.